Shown below are 21 T cell receptor beta chains from a single sample sequenced in a study of regulatory T cells in long-lasting Graves disease. Arm-PCR of CDR3 regions and iRepertoire HTBI primers were the basis on which TCR beta libraries were built. TCRdb passed the multiplex PCR reads through MiXCR, listing each CDR3 protein once. The sample lists some 450,000 distinct CDR3 sequences, less than 20% occurring once. Documented time point: newly diagnosed GD, antithyroid drugs for less than 3 months. Extracted RNA from PBMCs served as the source of the TCR library. In addition, the sample was reused for a study of T cells in Graves' hyperthyroidism and ophthalmopathy.

Sequencing was performed on peripheral blood mononuclear cells (PBMCs), taken at new diagnosis, from a patient treated with antithyroid drugs. Source of these receptors: a woman younger than 45 with Graves disease.

This clonotype was observed many times. The V gene is TRBV24-1, the J gene TRBJ2-5; the D gene is possibly TRBD2 (6 bases). This CDR3 is built from 16 residues. The germline CDR1 and CDR2 sequences are KGHDR and SFDVKD. Trimming cost V 1 base and J 5 bases, with 16 bases left between them. The CDR3 protein is CATSDFLRTGDETQYF. CDR3 bases: TGTGCCACCAGTGATTTTCTCCGGACGGGAGATGAGACCCAGTACTTC.

V and J are TRBV7-9 and TRBJ2-1; 12 positions match TRBD2. Germline V gives CDR1 SEHNR, CDR2 FQNEAQ (reference sequence). The CDR3 runs 14 residues. The ends lost 0 bases at V and 16 bases at J; junction bases unmatched: 7. The CDR3 spells CASSLAVRTSGNFF. The CDR3 DNA reads TGTGCCAGCAGCTTAGCCGTCAGGACTAGCGGGAACTTCTTC. The whole variable domain, remainder taken from reference TRBV7-9 and TRBJ2-1, is DTGVSQNPRHKITKRGQNVTFRCDPISEHNRLYWYRQTLGQGPEFLTYFQNEAQLEKSRLLSDRFSAERPKGSFSTLEIQRTEQGDSAMYLCASSLAVRTSGNFFGPGTRLTVL.

The chain employs TRBV19 and TRBJ1-1; 7 bases agree with TRBD1. J was trimmed by 4 bases and V by 7 bases; bases with no gene match: 15. The CDR3 has 16 amino acids. CDR1 LNHDA and CDR2 SQIVND come from the germline V gene (reference sequence). For the CDR3, the DNA is TGTGCCAGTAAACGATCCCCGGGACAGCTGAGCACTGAAGCTTTCTTT. Translated, it gives CASKRSPGQLSTEAFF.

In this sample, this clonotype turned up a few times. V usage is TRBV29-1 and J usage is TRBJ2-3; possible D gene TRBD2, 5 bases. There are 14 residues in the CDR3. The germline CDR1 and CDR2 sequences are SQVTM and ANQGSEA. V dropped 5 bases and J dropped 2 bases, with 14 bases sitting between them. The CDR3 protein is CSVRDYPSTDTQYF. The DNA for the CDR3 is TGCAGCGTTCGCGACTACCCCTCCACAGATACGCAGTATTTT.

In its sample, this clonotype was seen many times. The CDR3: CASRPETGHEQYF. CDR3 nucleotide sequence: TGTGCCAGCAGGCCAGAGACAGGCCACGAGCAGTACTTC. The rearrangement links TRBV7-2 to TRBJ2-7, with a tentative D call TRBD1 (6 bases). The CDR3 contains 13 residues. Trimming removed 6 bases from V and 5 bases from J, with 14 bases in between. Germline V gene sequence: CDR1 SGHTA, CDR2 FQGNSA.

The table lists this clonotype with many counts. The CDR3 nucleotides are TGTGCCAGCAGGACCTGGGGCCAAGAGACCCAGTACTTC. Translated: CASRTWGQETQYF. This chain uses TRBV2 with TRBJ2-5; D is undetermined. The V gene's germline CDR1 is SNHLY and CDR2 FYNNEI. Trimming took off 6 bases at V and 1 base at J, with 9 bases between the two ends. CDR3 length: 13 amino acids.

This clonotype was picked up many times. The J gene is TRBJ2-7, the V gene TRBV11-2, with 7 bases aligning to TRBD2. The CDR3 loop spans 13 amino acids. Looked up from germline, CDR1 is SGHAT and CDR2 is FQNNGV. V was pared by 5 bases and J by 6 bases, with 7 bases of the junction left unmatched. The DNA of the CDR3 is TGTGCCAGCAGCCCCTCGGGGGGTTCCGAGCAGTACTTC. This gives the protein CASSPSGGSEQYF.

This chain uses TRBV7-6 with TRBJ2-5; D ambiguous. Per germline, CDR1 SGHVS and CDR2 FNYEAQ. This CDR3 is 14 amino acids long. Trimming removed 4 bases at V and 0 bases at J, with 9 bases between. As DNA, the CDR3 is TGTGCCAGCAGCTGGGGTGAGGACCAAGAGACCCAGTACTTC. The encoded protein is CASSWGEDQETQYF.

This clonotype has at least ten counts. This chain uses TRBV2 with TRBJ1-4; 10 bases agree with TRBD1. This CDR3 comprises 15 residues. CDR1 SNHLY and CDR2 FYNNEI come from the germline V gene. V trimming: 4 bases; J trimming: 8 bases; junction bases outside the gene matches: 7. The DNA of the CDR3 is TGTGCCAGCAGTGCTTTACCGGGACAGGGGGAAAAACTGTTTTTT. Its translation is CASSALPGQGEKLFF.

V usage is TRBV4-1 and J usage is TRBJ2-1; 10 bases agree with TRBD2. Germline V gene sequence: CDR1 MGHRA, CDR2 YSYEKL. The CDR3 extends over 15 amino acids. Trimming cost V 0 bases and J 10 bases; bases outside gene matches: 6. The CDR3 here is CASSQDPTSGFEQFF. CDR3 DNA sequence: TGCGCCAGCAGCCAAGATCCGACTAGCGGGTTCGAGCAGTTCTTC.

In this sample, this clonotype turned up many times. The chain recombines TRBV27 with TRBJ1-5; D call uncertain. CDR3 length: 14 amino acids. Germline CDR1 MNHEY, CDR2 SMNVEV (reference sequence). V dropped 2 bases and J dropped 3 bases, with 8 bases sitting between them. CDR3 loop: CASSLHRYNQPQHF. DNA for the CDR3: TGTGCCAGCAGTTTACACAGATACAATCAGCCCCAGCATTTT.

This clonotype has only a few counts. V and J are TRBV10-3 and TRBJ1-2; D may be TRBD1 (5 bases). This CDR3 spans 14 amino acids. The V end lost 2 bases, the J end lost 7 bases, and 14 bases lay between the germline ends. CDR1 and CDR2 from the germline V gene are ENHRY and SYGVKD. The CDR3 DNA sequence: TGTGCCATCAGTGAGGCCGGGACCCGGGGTGGCTACACCTTC. Its protein product is CAISEAGTRGGYTF.

In its sample, this clonotype was seen many times. The chain employs TRBV28 and TRBJ1-1; D may be TRBD1 (6 bases). CDR1 is MDHEN, CDR2 SYDVKM, per germline. The CDR3 length is 15 residues. V lost 4 bases and J lost 1, with 13 bases in between. The CDR3 DNA is TGTGCCAGCAGTTGGGGGGGCGGGGGGAACACTGAAGCTTTCTTT. This sequence encodes CASSWGGGGNTEAFF. The entire variable domain, with the rest obtained from reference TRBV28 and TRBJ1-1, is as follows: DVKVTQSSRYLVKRTGEKVFLECVQDMDHENMFWYRQDPGLGLRLIYFSYDVKMKEKGDIPEGYSVSREKKERFSLILESASTNQTSMYLCASSWGGGGNTEAFFGQGTRLTVV.

The chain is built from TRBV6-5 and TRBJ2-1; D might be TRBD2 (6 bases). This CDR3 has 15 residues. The germline V gene encodes CDR1 MNHEY and CDR2 SVGAGI. V was clipped by 0 bases and J by 6 bases, with 12 bases between them. In DNA, the CDR3 is TGTGCCAGCAGTTACTCACGACCCGGGGGCAATGAGCAGTTCTTC. Protein: CASSYSRPGGNEQFF.

This clonotype occurred many times. The V gene is TRBV18, the J gene TRBJ1-1, with D possibly matching TRBD1 (5 bases). Germline assignment: CDR1 KGHSH and CDR2 LQKENI. The V gene lost 5 bases and the J gene lost 0 bases, with 13 bases spanning the gap. There are 15 residues in the CDR3. The CDR3 sequence: CASSRDSIMNTEAFF. Here the CDR3 DNA reads TGTGCCAGCTCAAGGGACTCCATAATGAACACTGAAGCTTTCTTT.

This clonotype showed up just a few times. The chain joins TRBV15 to TRBJ2-2, with 7 bases identical to TRBD2. The CDR3 runs 15 residues. Germline V CDR1 and CDR2: LNHNV, YYDKDF (reference sequence). With 8 bases clipped from V and 6 bases from J, the junction kept 12 bases outside the gene matches. CDR3 sequence: CATALQGGYAGELFF. In DNA form, the CDR3 reads TGTGCCACCGCCCTGCAGGGAGGGTATGCCGGGGAGCTGTTTTTT.

Ten or more counts support this clonotype. V and J are TRBV6-1 and TRBJ1-3; possibly TRBD1 for D (5 bases). The CDR3 length is 16 residues. Germline CDR1 and CDR2: MNHNS and SASEGT. The germline V and J ends were trimmed by 4 bases and 0 bases, with 13 bases remaining between them. The CDR3 DNA reads TGTGCCAGCAGTGCCGGGGCGGGATACTCTGGAAACACCATATATTTT. Translated: CASSAGAGYSGNTIYF.

The V gene is TRBV28, the J gene TRBJ2-1; TRBD1 might be the D (6 bases). CDR1 is MDHEN, CDR2 SYDVKM, per germline. This CDR3 comprises 14 residues. Trimming pared 8 bases from V and 3 bases from J, leaving 14 bases between. In DNA, the CDR3 is TGTGCCAGCCCCCTTCGACAGGTCTACAATGAGCAGTTCTTC. It yields the protein CASPLRQVYNEQFF.

The sample holds many counts of this clonotype. The chain uses TRBV6-5 and TRBJ2-7; D not certain. This CDR3 spans 13 amino acids. The germline CDR1 and CDR2 sequences are MNHEY and SVGAGI. V was clipped by 0 bases and J by 4 bases, with 7 bases between them. The DNA of the CDR3 is TGTGCCAGCAGTTACTCGAAAGGTTACGAGCAGTACTTC. Protein: CASSYSKGYEQYF.

The CDR3 DNA reads as TGTGCCAGCAGCCGCCAGGGGGCAACAGATACGCAGTATTTT. Its translation: CASSRQGATDTQYF. The rearrangement links TRBV3-1 to TRBJ2-3; TRBD1 aligns across 8 bases. The length of the CDR3 is 14 residues. Germline CDR1 LGHDT, CDR2 YNNKEL (reference sequence). Germline trimming cut 4 bases from V and 3 bases from J; bases unmatched to any gene: 3.

The V call is TRBV15, the J call TRBJ2-2; no firm D call. The CDR3 sequence is 16 residues long. Trimming stripped 0 bases from V and 5 bases from J, with 13 bases between. Germline-derived CDR1 and CDR2 are LNHNV and YYDKDF (reference sequence). The CDR3 spells CATSRDLWSVTGELFF. The CDR3 bases are TGTGCCACCAGCAGAGATCTATGGAGCGTTACCGGGGAGCTGTTTTTT.